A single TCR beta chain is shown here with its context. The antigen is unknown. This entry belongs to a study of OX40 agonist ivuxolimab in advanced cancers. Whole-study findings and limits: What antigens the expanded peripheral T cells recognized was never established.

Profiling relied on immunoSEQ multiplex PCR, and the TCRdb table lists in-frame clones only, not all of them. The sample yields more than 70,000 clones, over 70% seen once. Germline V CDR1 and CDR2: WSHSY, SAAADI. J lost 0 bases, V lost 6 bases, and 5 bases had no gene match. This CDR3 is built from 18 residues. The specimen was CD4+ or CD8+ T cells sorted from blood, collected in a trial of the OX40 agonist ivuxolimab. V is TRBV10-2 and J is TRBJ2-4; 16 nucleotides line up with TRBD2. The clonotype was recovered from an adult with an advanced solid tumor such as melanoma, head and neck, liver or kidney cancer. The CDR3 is CASRPGLAGGVAKNIQYF. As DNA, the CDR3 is TGCGCCAGCAGGCCGGGACTAGCGGGGGGGGTAGCCAAAAACATTCAGTACTTC.